This T cell receptor beta chain came from a study of T cell changes during pregnancy in multiple sclerosis. Measured with immunoSEQ multiplex PCR; TCRdb has only the in-frame clones, and not every one. The sample lists 90,000 to 130,000 clones; roughly 92% were seen once. Trimming took off 6 bases at V and 11 bases at J, with 22 bases between the two ends. Germline CDR1 reads MNHEY; CDR2 reads SVGAGI. CDR3 length: 14 residues. Sample: peripheral blood, taken in the third trimester of pregnancy. The receptor was derived from a female donor with multiple sclerosis, enrolled in a pregnancy study. The chain employs TRBV6-5 and TRBJ1-1; D gene uncertain. CDR3 nucleotide sequence: TGTGCCAGCAGCTACCGCCGTGACCCCCCGGGGGCTTTCTTT. It specifies CASSYRRDPPGAFF.